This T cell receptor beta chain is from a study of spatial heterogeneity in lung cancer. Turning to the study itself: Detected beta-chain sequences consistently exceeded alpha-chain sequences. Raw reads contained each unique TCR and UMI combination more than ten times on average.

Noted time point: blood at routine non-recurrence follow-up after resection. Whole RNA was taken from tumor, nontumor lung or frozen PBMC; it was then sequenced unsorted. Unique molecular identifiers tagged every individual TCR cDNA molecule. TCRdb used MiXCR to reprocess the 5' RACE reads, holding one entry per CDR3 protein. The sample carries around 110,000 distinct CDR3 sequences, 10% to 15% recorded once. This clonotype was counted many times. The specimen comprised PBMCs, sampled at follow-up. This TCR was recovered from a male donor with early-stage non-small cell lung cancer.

The CDR3 nucleotides are TGTGCCAGCAGCTTAAATAACCCAGCGGTGGGGGAGCAGTACTTC. Translating gives CASSLNNPAVGEQYF. The chain links TRBV7-6 to TRBJ2-7; D might be TRBD2 (5 bases). The CDR3 extends over 15 amino acids. Trimming pared 2 bases from V and 7 bases from J, leaving 18 bases between. Germline assignment: CDR1 SGHVS and CDR2 FNYEAQ.